This T cell receptor (beta chain) is from a study of T cell responses to AZD1222 COVID-19 vaccine. The repertoire was sequenced with immunoSEQ multiplex PCR; TCRdb's copy has only in-frame clones and lacks some. The top ten hold 3.6% of the sample, which has approximately 180,000 clones, more than 90% seen once. Points from the study as a whole: In a largely white British group with more females than males, clonal diversity was possibly underestimated. Baseline seropositives among AZD1222 recipients totaled only five or six. Unmutated variant regions are reportedly the target of nearly half of TCRs that are spike-specific. Spike-specific TCR breadth and depth were elevated following two AZD1222 doses.

This clone was seen only once. The antigen remains unidentified. This CDR3 spans 15 amino acids. Trimming pared 6 bases from V and 7 bases from J, leaving 18 bases between. Germline V gene sequence: CDR1 LNHDA, CDR2 SQIVND (reference sequence). The TCR sequence derives from an adult who received the MenACWY meningococcal vaccine as a control. The rearrangement uses TRBV19 and TRBJ1-4; D is unresolved. Specimen: peripheral blood, collected 28 days after the second dose of the MenACWY control vaccine. CDR3: CASSASAVGAEKLFF. As DNA, the CDR3 is TGTGCCAGTAGCGCGAGTGCGGTTGGTGCTGAAAAACTGTTTTTT.